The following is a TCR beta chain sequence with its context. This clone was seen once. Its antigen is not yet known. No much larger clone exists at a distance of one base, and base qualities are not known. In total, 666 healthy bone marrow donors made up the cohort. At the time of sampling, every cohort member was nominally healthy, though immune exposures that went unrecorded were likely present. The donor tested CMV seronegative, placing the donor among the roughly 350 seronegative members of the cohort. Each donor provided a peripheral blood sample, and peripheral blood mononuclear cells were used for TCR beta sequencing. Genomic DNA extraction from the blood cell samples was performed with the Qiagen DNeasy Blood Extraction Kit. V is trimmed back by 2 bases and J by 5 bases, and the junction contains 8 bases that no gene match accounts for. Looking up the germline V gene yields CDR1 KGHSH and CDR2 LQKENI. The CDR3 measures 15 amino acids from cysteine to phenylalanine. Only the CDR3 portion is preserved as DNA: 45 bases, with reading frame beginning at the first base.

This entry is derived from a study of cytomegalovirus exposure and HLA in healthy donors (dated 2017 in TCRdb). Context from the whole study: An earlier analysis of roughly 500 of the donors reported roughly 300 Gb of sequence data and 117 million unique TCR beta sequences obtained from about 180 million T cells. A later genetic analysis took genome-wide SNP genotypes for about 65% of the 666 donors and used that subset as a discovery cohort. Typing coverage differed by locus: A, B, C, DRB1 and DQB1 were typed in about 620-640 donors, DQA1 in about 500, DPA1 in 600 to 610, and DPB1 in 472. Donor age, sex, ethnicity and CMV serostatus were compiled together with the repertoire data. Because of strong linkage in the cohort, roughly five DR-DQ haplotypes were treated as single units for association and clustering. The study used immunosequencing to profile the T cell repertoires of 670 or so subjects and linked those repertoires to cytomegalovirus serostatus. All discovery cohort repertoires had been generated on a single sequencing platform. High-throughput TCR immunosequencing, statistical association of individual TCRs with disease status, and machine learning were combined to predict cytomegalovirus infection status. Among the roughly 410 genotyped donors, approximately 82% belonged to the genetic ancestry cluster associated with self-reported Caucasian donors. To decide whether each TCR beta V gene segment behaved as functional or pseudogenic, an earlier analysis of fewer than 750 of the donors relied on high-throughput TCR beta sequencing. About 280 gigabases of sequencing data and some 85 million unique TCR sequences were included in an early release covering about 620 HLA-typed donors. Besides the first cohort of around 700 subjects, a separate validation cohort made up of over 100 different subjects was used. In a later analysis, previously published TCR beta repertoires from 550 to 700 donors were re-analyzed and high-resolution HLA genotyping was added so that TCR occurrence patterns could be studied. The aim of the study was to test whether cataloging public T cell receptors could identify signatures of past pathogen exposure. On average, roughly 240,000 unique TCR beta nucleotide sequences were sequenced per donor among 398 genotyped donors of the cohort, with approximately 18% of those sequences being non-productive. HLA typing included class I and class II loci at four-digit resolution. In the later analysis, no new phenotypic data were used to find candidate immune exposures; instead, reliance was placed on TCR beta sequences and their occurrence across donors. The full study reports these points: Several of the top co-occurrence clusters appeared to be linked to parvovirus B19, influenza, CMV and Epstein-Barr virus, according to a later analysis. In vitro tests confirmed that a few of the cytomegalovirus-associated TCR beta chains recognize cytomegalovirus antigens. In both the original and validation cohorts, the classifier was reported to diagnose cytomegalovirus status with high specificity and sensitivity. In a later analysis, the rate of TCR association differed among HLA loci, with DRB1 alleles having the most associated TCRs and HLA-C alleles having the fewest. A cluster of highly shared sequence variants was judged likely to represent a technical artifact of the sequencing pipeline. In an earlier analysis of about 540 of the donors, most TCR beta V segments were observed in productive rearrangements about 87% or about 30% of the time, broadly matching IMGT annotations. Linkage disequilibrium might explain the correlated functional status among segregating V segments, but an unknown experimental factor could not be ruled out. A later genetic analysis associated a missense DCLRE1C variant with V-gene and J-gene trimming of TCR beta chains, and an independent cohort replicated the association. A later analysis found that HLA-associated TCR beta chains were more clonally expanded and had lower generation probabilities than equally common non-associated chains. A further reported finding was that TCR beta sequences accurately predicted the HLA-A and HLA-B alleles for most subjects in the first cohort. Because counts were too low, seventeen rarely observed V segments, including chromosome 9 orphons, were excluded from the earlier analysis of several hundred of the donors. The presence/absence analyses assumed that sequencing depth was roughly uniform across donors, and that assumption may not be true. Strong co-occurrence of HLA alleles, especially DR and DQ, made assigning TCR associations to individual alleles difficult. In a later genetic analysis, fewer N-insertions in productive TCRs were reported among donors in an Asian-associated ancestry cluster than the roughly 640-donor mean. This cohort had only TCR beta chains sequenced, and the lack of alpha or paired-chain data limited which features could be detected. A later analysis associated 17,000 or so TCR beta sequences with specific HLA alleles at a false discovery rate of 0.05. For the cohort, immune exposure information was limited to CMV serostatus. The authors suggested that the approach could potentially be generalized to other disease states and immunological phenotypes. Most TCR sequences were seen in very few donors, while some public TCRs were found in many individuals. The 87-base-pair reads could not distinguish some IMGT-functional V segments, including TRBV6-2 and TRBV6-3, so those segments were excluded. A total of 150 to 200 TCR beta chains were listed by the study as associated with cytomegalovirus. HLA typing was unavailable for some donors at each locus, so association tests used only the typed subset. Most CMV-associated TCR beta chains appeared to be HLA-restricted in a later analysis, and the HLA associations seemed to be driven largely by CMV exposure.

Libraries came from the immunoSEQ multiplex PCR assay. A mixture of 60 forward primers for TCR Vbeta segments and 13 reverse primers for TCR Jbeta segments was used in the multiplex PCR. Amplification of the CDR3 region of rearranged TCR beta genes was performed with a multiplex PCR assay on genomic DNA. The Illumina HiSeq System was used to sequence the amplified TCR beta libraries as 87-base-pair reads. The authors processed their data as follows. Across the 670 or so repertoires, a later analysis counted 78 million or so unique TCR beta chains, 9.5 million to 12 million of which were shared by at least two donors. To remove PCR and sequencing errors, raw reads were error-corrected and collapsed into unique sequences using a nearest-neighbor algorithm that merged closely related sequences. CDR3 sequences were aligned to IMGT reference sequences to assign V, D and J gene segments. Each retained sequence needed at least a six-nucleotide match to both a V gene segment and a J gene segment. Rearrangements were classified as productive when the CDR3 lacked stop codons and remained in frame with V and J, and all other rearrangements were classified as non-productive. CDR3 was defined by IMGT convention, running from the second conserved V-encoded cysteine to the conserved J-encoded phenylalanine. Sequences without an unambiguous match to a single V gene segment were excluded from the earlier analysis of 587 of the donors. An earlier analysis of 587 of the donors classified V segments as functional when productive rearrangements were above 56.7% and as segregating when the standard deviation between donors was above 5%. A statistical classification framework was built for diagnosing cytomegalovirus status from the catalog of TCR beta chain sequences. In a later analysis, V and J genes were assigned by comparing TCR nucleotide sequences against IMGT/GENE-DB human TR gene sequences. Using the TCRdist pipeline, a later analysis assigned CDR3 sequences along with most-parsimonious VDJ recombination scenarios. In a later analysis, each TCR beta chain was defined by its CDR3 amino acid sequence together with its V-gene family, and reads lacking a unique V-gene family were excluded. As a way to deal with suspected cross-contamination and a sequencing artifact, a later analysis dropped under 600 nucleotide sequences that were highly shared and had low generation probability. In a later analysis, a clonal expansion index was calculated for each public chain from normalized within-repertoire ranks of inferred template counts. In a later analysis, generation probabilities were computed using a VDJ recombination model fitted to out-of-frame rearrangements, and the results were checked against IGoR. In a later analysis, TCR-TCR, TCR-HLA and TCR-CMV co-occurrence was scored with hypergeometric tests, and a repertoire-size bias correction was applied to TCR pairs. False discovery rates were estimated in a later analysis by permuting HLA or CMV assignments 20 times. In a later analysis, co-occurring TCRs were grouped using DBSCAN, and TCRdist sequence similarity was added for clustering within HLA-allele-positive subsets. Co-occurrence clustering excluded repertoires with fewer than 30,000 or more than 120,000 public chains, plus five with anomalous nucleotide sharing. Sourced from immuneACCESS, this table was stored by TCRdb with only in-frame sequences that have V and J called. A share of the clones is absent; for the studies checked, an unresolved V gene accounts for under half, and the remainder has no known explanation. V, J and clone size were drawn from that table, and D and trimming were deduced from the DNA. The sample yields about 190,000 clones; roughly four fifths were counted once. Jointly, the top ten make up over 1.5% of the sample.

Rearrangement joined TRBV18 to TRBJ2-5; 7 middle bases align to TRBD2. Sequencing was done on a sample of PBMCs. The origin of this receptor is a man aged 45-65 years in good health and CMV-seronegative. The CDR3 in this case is CASSPGASGPETQYF. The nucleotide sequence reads TGTGCCAGCTCACCAGGGGCTAGCGGTCCGGAGACCCAGTACTTC. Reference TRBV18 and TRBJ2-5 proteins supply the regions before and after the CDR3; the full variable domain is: NAGVMQNPRHLVRRRGQEARLRCSPMKGHSHVYWYRQLPEEGLKFMVYLQKENIIDESGMPKERFSAEFPKEGPSILRIQQVVRGDSAAYFCASSPGASGPETQYFGPGTRLLVL.